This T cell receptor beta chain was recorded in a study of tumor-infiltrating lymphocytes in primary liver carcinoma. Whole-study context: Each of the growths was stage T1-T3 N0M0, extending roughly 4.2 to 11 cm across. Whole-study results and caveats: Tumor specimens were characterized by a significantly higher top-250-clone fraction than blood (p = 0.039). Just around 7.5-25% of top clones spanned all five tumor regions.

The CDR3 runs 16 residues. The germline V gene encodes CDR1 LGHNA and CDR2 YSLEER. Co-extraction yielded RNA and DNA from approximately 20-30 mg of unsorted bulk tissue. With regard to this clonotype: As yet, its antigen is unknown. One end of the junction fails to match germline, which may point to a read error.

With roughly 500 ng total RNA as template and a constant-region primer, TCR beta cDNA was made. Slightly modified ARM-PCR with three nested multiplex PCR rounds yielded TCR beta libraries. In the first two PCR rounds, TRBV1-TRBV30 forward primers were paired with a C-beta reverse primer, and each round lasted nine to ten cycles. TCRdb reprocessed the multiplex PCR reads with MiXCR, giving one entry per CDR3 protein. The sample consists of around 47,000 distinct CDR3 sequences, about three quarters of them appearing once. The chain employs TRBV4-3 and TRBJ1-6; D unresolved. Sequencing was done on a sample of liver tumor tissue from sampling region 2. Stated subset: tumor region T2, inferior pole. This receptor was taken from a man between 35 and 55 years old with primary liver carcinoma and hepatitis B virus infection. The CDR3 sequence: CAGSQAQTVDDSPLRF. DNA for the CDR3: TGCGCCGGCAGCCAAGCACAAACCGTCGATGATTCACCCCTCCGCTTT.